This entry lists 32 T cell receptor beta chains sequenced from one sample in a study of cytomegalovirus exposure and HLA in healthy donors. It was with 60 Vbeta and 13 Jbeta primers that the PCR ran. Sequenced by immunoSEQ multiplex PCR; TCRdb stores in-frame clones only, minus some. The sample has under 140,000 clones, about 80% seen once; the top ten hold around 2.9%. The sequencing sample was made of PBMCs. These receptor sequences come from a woman in her fifties or sixties in good health and CMV-seropositive.

The chain has TRBV7-9 and TRBJ1-4; 7 bases align to TRBD1. The junction had 5 bases not matched to a gene; V was cut back by 6 bases and J by 4 bases. Germline lookup yields CDR1 SEHNR and CDR2 FQNEAQ (reference sequence). This CDR3 spans 14 amino acids. The CDR3: CASSRGGSNEKLFF. The CDR3 DNA follows: TGTGCCAGCAGTCGAGGGGGCAGTAATGAAAAACTGTTTTTT.

This sequence joins TRBV14 and TRBJ2-2; 14 positions match TRBD2. The trim removed 4 bases at V and 6 bases at J, leaving 7 bases unmatched. The CDR3 consists of 17 residues. The germline gives CDR1 SGHDN, CDR2 FVKESK. The CDR3 region is CASSRRGLAGVSGELFF. Written as DNA, the CDR3 is TGTGCCAGCAGCCGAAGGGGACTAGCGGGAGTATCCGGGGAGCTGTTTTTT.

The gene calls are TRBV14 and TRBJ1-1; maybe TRBD1 (5 bases). The germline V gene encodes CDR1 SGHDN and CDR2 FVKESK. The CDR3 loop spans 15 amino acids. V lost 0 bases, J lost 4 bases, and 12 bases lay in between. Written as DNA, the CDR3 is TGTGCCAGCAGCCAAGACCTAGGGGTTCTCACTGAAGCTTTCTTT. The encoded protein is CASSQDLGVLTEAFF.

The chain combines TRBV10-3 with TRBJ2-5; TRBD2 agrees at 10 bases. TRBJ2-7 explains the end of the DNA better; the J call may be wrong. Germline V gene sequence: CDR1 ENHRY, CDR2 SYGVKD. There are 14 residues in the CDR3. In nucleotides, the CDR3 is TGTGCCATCAGTGGACTAGCGGGTCTTGACGAGCAGTACTTC. Translating gives CAISGLAGLDEQYF.

CDR3 DNA sequence: TGTGCCAGCAGTTTATGGGCAGGGGAGGGAGAAGGTCAGCCCCAGCATTTT. This encodes CASSLWAGEGEGQPQHF. The V gene is TRBV27, the J gene TRBJ1-5, with D maybe TRBD1 (6 bases). The CDR3 consists of 17 residues. CDR1 MNHEY and CDR2 SMNVEV come from the germline V gene (reference sequence). The ends were cut back, 1 base at V and 6 bases at J, with 19 bases in the middle.

The chain couples TRBV30 to TRBJ1-3, with D perhaps TRBD1 (5 bases). CDR3 length equals 16 residues. CDR1 and CDR2 from the germline V gene are GTSNPN and SVGIG (reference sequence). The V and J ends lost 0 bases and 0 bases respectively, with 12 bases between them. In DNA, the CDR3 is TGTGCCTGGAGTGTATGGGGCATTGCCTCTGGAAACACCATATATTTT. It translates to CAWSVWGIASGNTIYF.

The chain employs TRBV6-1 and TRBJ2-6; 7 bases are a match to TRBD1. The germline V gene encodes CDR1 MNHNS and CDR2 SASEGT. The trim removed 1 base at V and 0 bases at J, leaving 0 bases unmatched. The CDR3 loop spans 16 amino acids. The CDR3 is CASSEGQGSGANVLTF. The CDR3 DNA reads as TGTGCCAGCAGTGAAGGACAGGGCTCTGGGGCCAACGTCCTGACTTTC.

The rearrangement links TRBV2 to TRBJ1-2, with 11 bases identical to TRBD1. Germline V CDR1 and CDR2: SNHLY, FYNNEI. V shed 1 base and J 2 bases; nucleotides not matched to a gene: 6. The CDR3 loop spans 17 amino acids. The CDR3, as DNA: TGTGCCAGCAGTGAAGGGCGGACAGGGGGCTTCAACTATGGCTACACCTTC. The encoded protein is CASSEGRTGGFNYGYTF.

This clone has just a few counts. One junction end disagrees with the germline gene, perhaps due to a read error. J is TRBJ2-7 and V is TRBV5-1, with D tentatively TRBD1 (6 bases). Germline lookup yields CDR1 SGHRS and CDR2 YFSETQ. The CDR3 covers 14 residues. CDR3 nucleotides: TGTGCCAGCAGCTTGGTCGGACAGAACTACGAGCAGTACTTC. This encodes CASSLVGQNYEQYF.

This clone appeared a single time. The chain employs TRBV7-9 and TRBJ1-1; no firm D call. Trimming removed 0 bases from V and 5 bases from J, with 7 bases in between. The CDR3 consists of 13 residues. Germline V lookup: CDR1 SEHNR, CDR2 FQNEAQ (reference sequence). CDR3 in DNA: TGTGCCAGCAGCTTAGCGCTCCTAACTGAAGCTTTCTTT. Amino acids: CASSLALLTEAFF.

The chain recombines TRBV19 with TRBJ2-7; 7 nucleotides match TRBD2. J was trimmed by 6 bases and V by 5 bases; bases with no gene match: 10. This CDR3 has 14 amino acids. Germline V lookup: CDR1 LNHDA, CDR2 SQIVND (reference sequence). CDR3 DNA sequence: TGTGCCAGTAGTTTCGGGGACTATGGGACCGAGCAGTACTTC. Residues: CASSFGDYGTEQYF.

The rearrangement joins TRBV11-2 to TRBJ2-1; D is possibly TRBD1 (5 bases). Trimming took off 2 bases at V and 4 bases at J, with 12 bases between the two ends. Germline CDR1 and CDR2: SGHAT and FQNNGV. This CDR3 contains 15 residues. The CDR3 coding sequence is TGTGCCAGCAGCTTAATTGGGGCGCTATACAATGAGCAGTTCTTC. Amino acid sequence: CASSLIGALYNEQFF.

About this clone itself: One end of the junction does not line up with germline, which may come from a read error. The rearrangement joins TRBV18 to TRBJ2-7, with 8 bases lining up with TRBD2. The germline CDR1 and CDR2 sequences are KGHSH and LQKENI. This CDR3 contains 14 residues. CDR3 sequence: CANSGAGAGYEQYF. CDR3 nucleotide sequence: TGTGCCAACTCAGGAGCGGGAGCCGGATACGAGCAGTACTTC. The full variable domain, rest sourced from reference TRBV18 and TRBJ2-7, is NAGVMQNPRHLVRRRGQEARLRCSPMKGHSHVYWYRQLPEEGLKFMVYLQKENIIDESGMPKERFSAEFPKEGPSILRIQQVVRGDSAAYFCANSGAGAGYEQYFGPGTRLTVT.

The V and J genes are TRBV5-1 and TRBJ2-7; 9 bases map to TRBD2. CDR3 length: 16 residues. Germline assignment: CDR1 SGHRS and CDR2 YFSETQ. The ends lost 0 bases at V and 3 bases at J; junction bases unmatched: 7. The CDR3 sequence: CASSLVAGGPNYEQYF. The CDR3 region has the DNA TGCGCCAGCAGCTTGGTGGCGGGAGGGCCCAACTACGAGCAGTACTTC.

V usage is TRBV5-4 and J usage is TRBJ2-5; 12 nucleotides match TRBD2. This CDR3 has 18 residues. V trimming: 1 base; J trimming: 3 bases; junction bases outside the gene matches: 10. Germline loops: CDR1 SGHNT, CDR2 YYREEE (reference sequence). The CDR3 protein is CASSLPGLAGVAKETQYF. The CDR3, as DNA: TGTGCCAGCAGCTTGCCGGGACTAGCGGGCGTCGCTAAAGAGACCCAGTACTTC.

The rearrangement links TRBV27 to TRBJ2-7; 9 bases align to TRBD1. The CDR3 length is 16 residues. The junction had 9 bases not matched to a gene; V was cut back by 0 bases and J by 6 bases. Germline V gene data show CDR1 as MNHEY and CDR2 as SMNVEV (reference sequence). CDR3 sequence: CASSLSWDRDLLEQYF. As DNA, the CDR3 is TGTGCCAGCAGTTTATCCTGGGACAGGGACCTCCTCGAGCAGTACTTC.

This clone was picked up a small number of times. The chain employs TRBV10-3 and TRBJ2-7; 10 bases align to TRBD2. CDR3 size: 16 residues. With V trimmed by 2 bases and J by 7 bases, 11 bases remained unmatched. Germline-derived CDR1 and CDR2 are ENHRY and SYGVKD. The CDR3 here is CAISERELAGRREQYF. As DNA, the CDR3 is TGTGCCATCAGTGAGCGAGAACTAGCGGGACGGAGGGAGCAGTACTTC.

The chain carries TRBV5-4 and TRBJ2-4; weak D call: TRBD2 (6 bases). V was pared by 4 bases and J by 3 bases, with 14 bases between. CDR3 length equals 15 residues. Per the germline V gene, CDR1 is SGHNT and CDR2 is YYREEE (reference sequence). CDR3 in DNA: TGTGCCAGCAGCCCTGGCGGGGCCTTCAAAAACATTCAGTACTTC. Its translation is CASSPGGAFKNIQYF.

The table lists this clone with a few counts. The chain uses TRBV19 and TRBJ2-5, with 10 bases that match TRBD2. The CDR3 consists of 13 residues. V trimming: 10 bases; J trimming: 4 bases; junction bases outside the gene matches: 6. CDR1 and CDR2 (germline): LNHDA, SQIVND (reference sequence). The CDR3 here is CATRGLARETQYF. DNA of the CDR3: TGTGCCACCCGGGGACTAGCGCGAGAGACCCAGTACTTC.

The gene calls are TRBV5-1 and TRBJ1-4, with D unclear. Trimming left V 2 bases short and J 1 base short, with 12 bases between. This CDR3 comprises 16 residues. Germline V lookup: CDR1 SGHRS, CDR2 YFSETQ. CDR3 region: CASSFSLAVTNEKLFF. The CDR3 bases are TGCGCCAGCAGCTTCTCCTTGGCAGTAACTAATGAAAAACTGTTTTTT.

V and J are TRBV11-3 and TRBJ2-5; D not resolved. CDR1 and CDR2 from the germline V gene are SGHNT and YENEEA. V lost 1 base and J lost 5, with 17 bases in between. The CDR3 contains 16 residues. The CDR3 loop is CASSLGVAASVETQYF. The CDR3 region has the DNA TGTGCCAGCAGCTTAGGGGTAGCAGCCAGCGTCGAGACCCAGTACTTC.

In this sample, this clone turned up a few times. V usage is TRBV18 and J usage is TRBJ2-3; D is perhaps TRBD2 (5 bases). The CDR3 is made up of 13 amino acids. Trimming stripped 6 bases from V and 2 bases from J, with 9 bases between. Germline V lookup: CDR1 KGHSH, CDR2 LQKENI. CDR3: CASSLALTDTQYF. For the CDR3, the DNA is TGTGCCAGCTCCCTAGCCCTCACAGATACGCAGTATTTT.

The rearrangement joins TRBV2 to TRBJ1-5; D ambiguous. The CDR3 is 14 residues long. Per the germline V gene, CDR1 is SNHLY and CDR2 is FYNNEI. V dropped 2 bases and J dropped 4 bases, with 9 bases sitting between them. The CDR3 sequence: CASSELLQNQPQHF. For the CDR3, the DNA is TGTGCCAGCAGTGAACTATTACAGAATCAGCCCCAGCATTTT.

The chain employs TRBV14 and TRBJ2-5, with 10 bases aligning to TRBD2. The CDR3 is made up of 16 amino acids. Losses at the gene ends were 1 base for V and 4 bases for J; bases not matched to a gene: 6. CDR1 and CDR2 from the germline V gene are SGHDN and FVKESK. The CDR3 is CASSQGAAGGGETQYF. As DNA, the CDR3 is TGTGCCAGCAGCCAAGGAGCAGCGGGAGGGGGAGAGACCCAGTACTTC. Looking up the rest from reference TRBV14 and TRBJ2-5 gives the full variable domain: EAGVTQFPSHSVIEKGQTVTLRCDPISGHDNLYWYRRVMGKEIKFLLHFVKESKQDESGMPNNRFLAERTGGTYSTLKVQPAELEDSGVYFCASSQGAAGGGETQYFGPGTRLLVL.

The genes are TRBV6-5 and TRBJ2-5, with 10 bases fitting TRBD2. Germline-derived CDR1 and CDR2 are MNHEY and SVGAGI. The CDR3 is 15 amino acids. V gave up 2 bases and J gave up 5 bases; unmatched junction bases: 5. CDR3 in amino acids: CASSYTSGVLETQYF. The CDR3 region has the DNA TGTGCCAGCAGTTACACTAGCGGGGTGCTCGAGACCCAGTACTTC.

This chain connects TRBV5-1 to TRBJ2-2; the match to TRBD1 covers 8 bases. The CDR3 contains 15 residues. The trim removed 0 bases at V and 4 bases at J, leaving 2 bases unmatched. Germline V gene lookup returns CDR1 SGHRS and CDR2 YFSETQ. This CDR3 reads CASSLGQGSTGELFF. For the CDR3, the DNA is TGCGCCAGCAGCTTGGGACAGGGGTCCACCGGGGAGCTGTTTTTT. The complete variable domain, with remaining parts taken from reference TRBV5-1 and TRBJ2-2, reads KAGVTQTPRYLIKTRGQQVTLSCSPISGHRSVSWYQQTPGQGLQFLFEYFSETQRNKGNFPGRFSGRQFSNSRSEMNVSTLELGDSALYLCASSLGQGSTGELFFGEGSRLTVL.

This sequence joins TRBV15 and TRBJ1-5; D is possibly TRBD1 (6 bases). V was trimmed by 0 bases and J by 7 bases, leaving 22 bases between them. The CDR3 has 18 amino acids. Per the germline V gene, CDR1 is LNHNV and CDR2 is YYDKDF (reference sequence). The CDR3 sequence is CATSRDPIGQGLIQPQHF. The DNA for the CDR3 is TGTGCCACCAGCAGAGATCCGATTGGGCAGGGGCTAATCCAGCCCCAGCATTTT.

CDR3 nucleotide sequence: TGTGCCAGCAGTAGGCAGGGGGCTAACTATGGCTACACCTTC. Translating it yields CASSRQGANYGYTF. This sequence joins TRBV6-1 and TRBJ1-2, with TRBD1 matching 7 bases. The CDR3 is 14 residues long. The V and J ends lost 5 bases and 0 bases, in that order; junction bases with no gene match: 3. Germline values: CDR1 MNHNS, CDR2 SASEGT.

This chain links TRBV5-1 with TRBJ2-7; 12 bases fit TRBD2. Germline V gene sequence: CDR1 SGHRS, CDR2 YFSETQ. The trim removed 1 base at V and 7 bases at J, leaving 6 bases unmatched. CDR3 length: 15 residues. The CDR3 is CASSLITSGRSEQYF. The CDR3 region has the DNA TGCGCCAGCAGCTTGATCACTAGCGGGAGGTCGGAGCAGTACTTC.

The CDR3 DNA sequence: TGTGCCAGCAGTGTCGGAGGGTGGTATGAGCAGTTCTTC. Its translation is CASSVGGWYEQFF. The chain employs TRBV25-1 and TRBJ2-1, with D possibly matching TRBD2 (6 bases). Germline CDR1 MGHDK, CDR2 SYGVNS. This CDR3 region has 13 residues. Trimming cost V 4 bases and J 8 bases, with 12 bases left between them.

This chain uses TRBV10-3 with TRBJ2-1, with 9 bases fitting TRBD2. The CDR3 spans 14 residues. J gave up 8 bases and V 1 base, and 3 bases lay outside the gene matches. Looked up from germline, CDR1 is ENHRY and CDR2 is SYGVKD. CDR3 in DNA: TGTGCCATCAGTGAGTTTAGCGGGAGCGATGAGCAGTTCTTC. Its translation: CAISEFSGSDEQFF.

The chain employs TRBV29-1 and TRBJ1-2, with 8 positions matching TRBD1. Trimming removed 6 bases from V and 5 bases from J; junction bases left unmatched: 11. Germline V gene lookup returns CDR1 SQVTM and CDR2 ANQGSEA. CDR3 length: 14 amino acids. The CDR3 loop reads CSVKPGGARYGYTF. DNA for the CDR3: TGCAGCGTAAAACCAGGGGGCGCGCGGTATGGCTACACCTTC.